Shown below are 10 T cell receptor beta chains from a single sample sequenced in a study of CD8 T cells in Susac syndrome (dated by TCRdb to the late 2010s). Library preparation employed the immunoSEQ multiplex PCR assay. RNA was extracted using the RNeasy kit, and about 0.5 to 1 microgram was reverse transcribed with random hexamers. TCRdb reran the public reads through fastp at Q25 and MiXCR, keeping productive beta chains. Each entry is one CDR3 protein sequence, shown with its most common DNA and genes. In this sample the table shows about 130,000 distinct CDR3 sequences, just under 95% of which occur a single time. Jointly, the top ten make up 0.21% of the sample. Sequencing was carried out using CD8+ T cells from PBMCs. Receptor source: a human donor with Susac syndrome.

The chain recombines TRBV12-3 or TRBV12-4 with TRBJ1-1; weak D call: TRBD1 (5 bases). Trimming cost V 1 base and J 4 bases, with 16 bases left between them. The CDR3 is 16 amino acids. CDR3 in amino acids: CASSLGAGEAVTEAFF. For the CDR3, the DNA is TGTGCCAGCAGTTTAGGGGCGGGGGAAGCAGTCACTGAAGCTTTCTTT.

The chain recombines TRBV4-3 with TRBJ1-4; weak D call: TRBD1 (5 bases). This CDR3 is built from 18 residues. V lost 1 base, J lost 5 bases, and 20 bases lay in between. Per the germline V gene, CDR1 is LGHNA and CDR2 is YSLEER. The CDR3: CASSQGSLHGNRNEKLFF. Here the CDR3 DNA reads TGCGCCAGCAGCCAAGGTAGCCTCCACGGGAACAGGAATGAAAAACTGTTTTTT.

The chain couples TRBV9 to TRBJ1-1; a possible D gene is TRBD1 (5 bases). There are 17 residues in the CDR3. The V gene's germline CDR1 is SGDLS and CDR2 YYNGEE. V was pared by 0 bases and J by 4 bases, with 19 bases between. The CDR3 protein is CASSVARDAVLGTEAFF. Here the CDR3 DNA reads TGTGCCAGCAGCGTAGCGCGGGACGCAGTATTGGGCACTGAAGCTTTCTTT.

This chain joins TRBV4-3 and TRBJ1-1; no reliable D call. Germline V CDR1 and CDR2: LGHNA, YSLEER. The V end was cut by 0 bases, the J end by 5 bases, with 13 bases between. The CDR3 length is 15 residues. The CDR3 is CASSQDKGLGTEAFF. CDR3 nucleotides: TGCGCCAGCAGCCAAGATAAGGGCCTTGGGACTGAAGCTTTCTTT.

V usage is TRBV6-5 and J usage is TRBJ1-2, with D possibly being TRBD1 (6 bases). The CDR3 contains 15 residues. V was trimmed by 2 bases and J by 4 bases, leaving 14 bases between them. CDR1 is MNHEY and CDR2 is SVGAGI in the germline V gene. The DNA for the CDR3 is TGTGCCAGCAGTTACGTGGACAGCAGAACCTATGGCTACACCTTC. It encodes CASSYVDSRTYGYTF.

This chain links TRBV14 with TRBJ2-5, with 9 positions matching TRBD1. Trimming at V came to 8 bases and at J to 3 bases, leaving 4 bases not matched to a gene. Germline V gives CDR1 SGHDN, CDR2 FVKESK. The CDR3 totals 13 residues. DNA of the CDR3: TGTGCCAGCGGAGACAGGGGGAAAGAGACCCAGTACTTC. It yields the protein CASGDRGKETQYF.

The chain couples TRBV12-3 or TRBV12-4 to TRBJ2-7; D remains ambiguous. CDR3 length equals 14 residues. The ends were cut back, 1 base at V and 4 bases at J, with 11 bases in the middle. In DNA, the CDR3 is TGTGCCAGCAGTTTAGTCAGTCTAGAATACGAGCAGTACTTC. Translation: CASSLVSLEYEQYF.

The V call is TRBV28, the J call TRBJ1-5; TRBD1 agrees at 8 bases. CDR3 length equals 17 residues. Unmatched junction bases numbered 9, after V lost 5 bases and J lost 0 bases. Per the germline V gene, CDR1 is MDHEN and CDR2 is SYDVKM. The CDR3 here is CASSPPDRGHSNQPQHF. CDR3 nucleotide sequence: TGTGCCAGCAGTCCCCCCGACAGGGGTCATAGCAATCAGCCCCAGCATTTT.

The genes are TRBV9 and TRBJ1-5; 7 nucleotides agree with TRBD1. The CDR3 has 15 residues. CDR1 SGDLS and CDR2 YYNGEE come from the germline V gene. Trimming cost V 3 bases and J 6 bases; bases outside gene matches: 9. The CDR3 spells CASSAGGRGSQPQHF. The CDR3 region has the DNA TGTGCCAGCAGCGCCGGGGGCAGGGGGTCTCAGCCCCAGCATTTT.

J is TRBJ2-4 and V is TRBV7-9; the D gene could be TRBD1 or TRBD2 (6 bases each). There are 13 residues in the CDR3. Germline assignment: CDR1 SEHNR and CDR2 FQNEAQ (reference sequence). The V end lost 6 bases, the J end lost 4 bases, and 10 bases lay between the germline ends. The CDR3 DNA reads TGTGCCAGCAGTCAAGGGGGGAAAAACATTCAGTACTTC. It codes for CASSQGGKNIQYF. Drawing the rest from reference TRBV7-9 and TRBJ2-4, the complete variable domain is DTGVSQNPRHKITKRGQNVTFRCDPISEHNRLYWYRQTLGQGPEFLTYFQNEAQLEKSRLLSDRFSAERPKGSFSTLEIQRTEQGDSAMYLCASSQGGKNIQYFGAGTRLSVL.